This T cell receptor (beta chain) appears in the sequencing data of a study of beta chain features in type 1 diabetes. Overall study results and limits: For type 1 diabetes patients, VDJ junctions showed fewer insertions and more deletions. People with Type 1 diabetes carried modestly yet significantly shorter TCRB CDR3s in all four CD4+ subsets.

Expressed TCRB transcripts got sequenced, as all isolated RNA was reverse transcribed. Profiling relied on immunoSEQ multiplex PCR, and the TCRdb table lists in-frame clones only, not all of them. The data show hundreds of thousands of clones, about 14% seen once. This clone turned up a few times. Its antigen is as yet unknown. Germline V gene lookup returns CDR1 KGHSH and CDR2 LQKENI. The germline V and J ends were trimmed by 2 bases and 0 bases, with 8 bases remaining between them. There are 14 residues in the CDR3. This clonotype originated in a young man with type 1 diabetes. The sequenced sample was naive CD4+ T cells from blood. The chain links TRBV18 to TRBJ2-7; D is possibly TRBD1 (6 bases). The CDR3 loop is CASSPADSSYEQYF. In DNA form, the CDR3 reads TGTGCCAGCTCACCAGCGGACAGCTCCTACGAGCAGTACTTC.